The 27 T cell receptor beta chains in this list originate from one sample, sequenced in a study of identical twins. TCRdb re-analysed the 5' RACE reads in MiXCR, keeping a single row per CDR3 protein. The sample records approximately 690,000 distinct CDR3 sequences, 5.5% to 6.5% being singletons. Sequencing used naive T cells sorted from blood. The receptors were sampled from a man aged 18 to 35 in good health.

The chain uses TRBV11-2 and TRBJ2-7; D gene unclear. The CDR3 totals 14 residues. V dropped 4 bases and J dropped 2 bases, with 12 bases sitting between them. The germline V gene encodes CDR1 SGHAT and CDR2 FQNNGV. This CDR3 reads CASSSYSWTYEQYF. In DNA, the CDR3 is TGTGCCAGCAGCTCTTACAGCTGGACCTACGAGCAGTACTTC.

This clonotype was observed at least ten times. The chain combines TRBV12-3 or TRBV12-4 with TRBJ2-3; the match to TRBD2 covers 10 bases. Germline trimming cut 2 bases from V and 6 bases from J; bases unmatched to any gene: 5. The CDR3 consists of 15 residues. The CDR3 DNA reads TGTGCCAGCAGTTTATCTAGCGGGAGTAAGGATACGCAGTATTTT. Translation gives CASSLSSGSKDTQYF.

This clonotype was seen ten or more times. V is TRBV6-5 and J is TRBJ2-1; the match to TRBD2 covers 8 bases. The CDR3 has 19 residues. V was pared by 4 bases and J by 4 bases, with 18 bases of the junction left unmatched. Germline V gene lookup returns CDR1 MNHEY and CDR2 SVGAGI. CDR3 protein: CASSSIAGLAGGLYNEQFF. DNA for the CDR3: TGTGCCAGCAGTTCTATCGCGGGTTTGGCGGGAGGACTATACAATGAGCAGTTCTTC.

DNA for the CDR3: TGCAGCGGCGGGACAGGGGGCGATGAGCAGTTCTTC. Amino acid sequence: CSGGTGGDEQFF. The chain carries TRBV29-1 and TRBJ2-1; 12 bases are shared with TRBD1. V shed 7 bases and J 8 bases; nucleotides not matched to a gene: 3. CDR1 is SQVTM and CDR2 is ANQGSEA in the germline V gene. This CDR3 contains 12 residues.

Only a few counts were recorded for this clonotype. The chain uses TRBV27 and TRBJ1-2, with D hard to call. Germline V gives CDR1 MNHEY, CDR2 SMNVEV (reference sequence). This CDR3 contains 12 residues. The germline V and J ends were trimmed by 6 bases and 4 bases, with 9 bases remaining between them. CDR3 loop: CASSPVGYGYTF. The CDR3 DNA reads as TGTGCCAGCAGCCCTGTCGGCTATGGCTACACCTTC.

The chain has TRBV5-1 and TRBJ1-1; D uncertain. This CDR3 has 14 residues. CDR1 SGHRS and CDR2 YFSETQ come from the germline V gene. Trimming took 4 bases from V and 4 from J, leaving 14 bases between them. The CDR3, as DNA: TGCGCCAGCAGCGTAGCCAACTGCGGCACTGAAGCTTTCTTT. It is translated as CASSVANCGTEAFF.

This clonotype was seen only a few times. The CDR3 DNA reads as TGCAGTGCTATATCCGCAGGGGGCACGTCTATAGAAGCTTTCTTT. Its translation: CSAISAGGTSIEAFF. The genes are TRBV20-1 and TRBJ1-1; 8 nucleotides align to TRBD1. This CDR3 is 15 amino acids long. Germline assignment: CDR1 DFQATT and CDR2 SNEGSKA (reference sequence). The V and J ends lost 4 bases and 8 bases, in that order; junction bases with no gene match: 15.

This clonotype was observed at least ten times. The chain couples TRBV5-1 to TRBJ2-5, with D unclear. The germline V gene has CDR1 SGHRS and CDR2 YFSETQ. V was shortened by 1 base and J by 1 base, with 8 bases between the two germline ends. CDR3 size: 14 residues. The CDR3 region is CASSLFSLQETQYF. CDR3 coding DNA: TGCGCCAGCAGCTTGTTTAGTCTCCAAGAGACCCAGTACTTC.

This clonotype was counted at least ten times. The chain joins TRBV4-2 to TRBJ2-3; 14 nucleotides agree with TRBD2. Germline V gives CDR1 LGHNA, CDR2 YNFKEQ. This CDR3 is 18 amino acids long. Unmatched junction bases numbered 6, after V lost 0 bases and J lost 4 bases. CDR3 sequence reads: CASSQESRLAGGPDTQYF. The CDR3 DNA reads TGTGCCAGCAGCCAAGAGTCGCGACTAGCGGGAGGGCCAGATACGCAGTATTTT.

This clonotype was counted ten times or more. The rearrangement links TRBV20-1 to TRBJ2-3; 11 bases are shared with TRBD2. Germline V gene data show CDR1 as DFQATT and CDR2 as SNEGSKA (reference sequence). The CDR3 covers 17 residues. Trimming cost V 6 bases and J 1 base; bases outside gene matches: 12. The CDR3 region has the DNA TGCAGTGCCACTCGGGCTAGCGGGAGGTCAGGCACAGATACGCAGTATTTT. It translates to CSATRASGRSGTDTQYF.

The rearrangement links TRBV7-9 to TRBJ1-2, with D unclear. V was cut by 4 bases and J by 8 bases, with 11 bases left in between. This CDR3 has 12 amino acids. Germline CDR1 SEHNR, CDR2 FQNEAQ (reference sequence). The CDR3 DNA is TGTGCCAGCAGCTCGAAAATTGGCGGCTACACCTTC. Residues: CASSSKIGGYTF.

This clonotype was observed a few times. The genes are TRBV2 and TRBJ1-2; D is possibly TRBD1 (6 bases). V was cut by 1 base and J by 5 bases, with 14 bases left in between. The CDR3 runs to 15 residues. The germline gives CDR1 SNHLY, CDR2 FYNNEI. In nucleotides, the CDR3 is TGTGCCAGCAGTGAAGGGGACACCTTGGTTTATGGCTACACCTTC. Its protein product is CASSEGDTLVYGYTF.

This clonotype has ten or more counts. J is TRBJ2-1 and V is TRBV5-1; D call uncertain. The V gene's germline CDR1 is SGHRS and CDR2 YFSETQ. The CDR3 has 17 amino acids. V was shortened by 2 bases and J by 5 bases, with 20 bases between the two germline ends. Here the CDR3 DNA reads TGCGCCAGCAGCTTTGGCCTTCTATTGAAAGTGGACAATGAGCAGTTCTTC. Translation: CASSFGLLLKVDNEQFF.

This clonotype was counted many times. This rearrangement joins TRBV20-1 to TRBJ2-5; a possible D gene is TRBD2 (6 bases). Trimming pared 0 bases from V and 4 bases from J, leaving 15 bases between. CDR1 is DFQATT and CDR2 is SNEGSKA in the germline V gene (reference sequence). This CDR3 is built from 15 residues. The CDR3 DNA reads TGCAGTGCTAGAGATCGTGGCGGGATGAGAGAGACCCAGTACTTC. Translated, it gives CSARDRGGMRETQYF.

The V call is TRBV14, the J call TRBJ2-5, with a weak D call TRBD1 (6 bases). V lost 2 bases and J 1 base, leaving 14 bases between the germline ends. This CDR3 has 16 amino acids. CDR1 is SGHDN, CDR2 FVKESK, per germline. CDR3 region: CASSQMTGSPQETQYF. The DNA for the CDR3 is TGTGCCAGCAGCCAAATGACAGGCTCACCCCAAGAGACCCAGTACTTC. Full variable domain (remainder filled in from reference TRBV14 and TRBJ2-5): EAGVTQFPSHSVIEKGQTVTLRCDPISGHDNLYWYRRVMGKEIKFLLHFVKESKQDESGMPNNRFLAERTGGTYSTLKVQPAELEDSGVYFCASSQMTGSPQETQYFGPGTRLLVL.

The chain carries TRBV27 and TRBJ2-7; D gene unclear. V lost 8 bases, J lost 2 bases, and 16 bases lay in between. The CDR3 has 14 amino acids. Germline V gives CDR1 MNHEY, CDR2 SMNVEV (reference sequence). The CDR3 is CASSRSTATYEQYV. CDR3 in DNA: TGTGCCAGCTCCAGATCGACGGCCACCTACGAGCAGTACGTC.

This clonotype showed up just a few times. The CDR3 spells CASSLVPPVRASYNEQFF. In nucleotides, the CDR3 is TGTGCCAGCAGCTTGGTCCCCCCGGTCAGGGCATCCTACAATGAGCAGTTCTTC. The chain recombines TRBV5-5 with TRBJ2-1; a possible D gene is TRBD1 (5 bases). This CDR3 is 18 amino acids long. The germline gives CDR1 SGHKS, CDR2 YYEKEE (reference sequence). The V end lost 0 bases, the J end lost 1 base, and 17 bases lay between the germline ends.

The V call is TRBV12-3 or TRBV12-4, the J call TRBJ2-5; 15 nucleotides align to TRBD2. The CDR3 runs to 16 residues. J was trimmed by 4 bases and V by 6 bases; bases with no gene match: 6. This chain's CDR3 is CASRPGLAGGIETQYF. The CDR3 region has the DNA TGTGCCAGCAGGCCGGGACTAGCGGGAGGCATAGAGACCCAGTACTTC.

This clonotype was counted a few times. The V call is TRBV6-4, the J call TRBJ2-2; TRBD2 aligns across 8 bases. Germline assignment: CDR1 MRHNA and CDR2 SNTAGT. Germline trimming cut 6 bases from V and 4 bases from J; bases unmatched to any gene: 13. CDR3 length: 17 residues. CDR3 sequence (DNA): TGTGCCAGCAGATTACACCCCGGGACTAGTTTCACCGGGGAGCTGTTTTTT. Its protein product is CASRLHPGTSFTGELFF.

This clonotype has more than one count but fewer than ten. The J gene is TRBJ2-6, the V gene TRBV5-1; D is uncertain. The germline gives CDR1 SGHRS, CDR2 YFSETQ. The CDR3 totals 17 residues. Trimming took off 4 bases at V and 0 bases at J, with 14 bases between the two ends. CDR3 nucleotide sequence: TGCGCCAGCAGCCCTCTTACAGCAAGCTCTGGGGCCAACGTCCTGACTTTC. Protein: CASSPLTASSGANVLTF.

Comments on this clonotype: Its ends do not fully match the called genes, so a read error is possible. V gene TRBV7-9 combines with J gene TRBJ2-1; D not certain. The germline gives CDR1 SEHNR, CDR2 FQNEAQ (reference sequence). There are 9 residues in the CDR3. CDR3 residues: CASSPPMIF. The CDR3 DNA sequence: TGTGCCAGCAGCCCCCCTATGATCTTC.

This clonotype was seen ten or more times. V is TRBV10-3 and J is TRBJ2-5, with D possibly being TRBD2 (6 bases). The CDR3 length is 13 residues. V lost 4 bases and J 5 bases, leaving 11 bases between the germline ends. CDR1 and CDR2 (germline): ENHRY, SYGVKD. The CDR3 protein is CAISGGEKETQYF. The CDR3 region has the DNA TGTGCCATCAGTGGGGGGGAGAAGGAGACCCAGTACTTC.

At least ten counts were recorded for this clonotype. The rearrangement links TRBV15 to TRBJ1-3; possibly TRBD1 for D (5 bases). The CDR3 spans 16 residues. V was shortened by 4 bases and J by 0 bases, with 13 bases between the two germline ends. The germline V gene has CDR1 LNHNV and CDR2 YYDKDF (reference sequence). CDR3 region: CATSITGRSSGNTIYF. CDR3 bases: TGTGCCACCAGCATTACGGGACGTAGCTCTGGAAACACCATATATTTT.

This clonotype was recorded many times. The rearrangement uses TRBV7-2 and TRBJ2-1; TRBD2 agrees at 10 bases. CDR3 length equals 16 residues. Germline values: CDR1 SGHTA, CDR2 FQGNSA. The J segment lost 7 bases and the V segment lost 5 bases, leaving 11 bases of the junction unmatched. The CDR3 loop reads CASSVQREGIKNEQFF. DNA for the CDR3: TGTGCCAGCAGCGTACAGCGGGAGGGCATTAAAAATGAGCAGTTCTTC.

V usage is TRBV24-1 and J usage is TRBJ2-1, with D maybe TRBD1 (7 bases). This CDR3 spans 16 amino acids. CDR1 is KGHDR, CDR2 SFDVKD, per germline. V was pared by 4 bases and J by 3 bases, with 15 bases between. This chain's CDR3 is CATSEPRQGGYNEQFF. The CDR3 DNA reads TGTGCCACCAGTGAACCTCGCCAGGGGGGCTACAATGAGCAGTTCTTC.

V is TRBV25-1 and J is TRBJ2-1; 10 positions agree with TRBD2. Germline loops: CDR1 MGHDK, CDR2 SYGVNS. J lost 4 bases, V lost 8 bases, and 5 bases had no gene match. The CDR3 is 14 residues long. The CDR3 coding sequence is TGTGCCAGCGGTAGCGGGAGGACGTACAATGAGCAGTTCTTC. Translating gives CASGSGRTYNEQFF.

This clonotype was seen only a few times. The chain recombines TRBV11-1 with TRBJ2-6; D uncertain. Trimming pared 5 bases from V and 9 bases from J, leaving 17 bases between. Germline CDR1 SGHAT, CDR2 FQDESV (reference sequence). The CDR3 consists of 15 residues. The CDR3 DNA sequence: TGTGCCAGCAGCCAGAATCTACTGGATAGCAACGTCCTGACTTTC. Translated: CASSQNLLDSNVLTF.